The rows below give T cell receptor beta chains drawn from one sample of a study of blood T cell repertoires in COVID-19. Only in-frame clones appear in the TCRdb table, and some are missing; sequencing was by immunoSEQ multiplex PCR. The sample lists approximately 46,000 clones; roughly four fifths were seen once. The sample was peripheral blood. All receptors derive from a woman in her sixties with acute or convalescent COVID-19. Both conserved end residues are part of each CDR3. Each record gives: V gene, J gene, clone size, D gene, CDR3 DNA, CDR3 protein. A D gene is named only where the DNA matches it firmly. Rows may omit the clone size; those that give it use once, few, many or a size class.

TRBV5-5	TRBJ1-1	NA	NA	TGTGCCAGCAGCTTGGGCCGAGGCACTGAAGCTTTCTTT	CASSLGRGTEAFF
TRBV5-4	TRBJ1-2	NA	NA	TGTGCCAGCCAGGACAATAGCTATGGCTACACCTTC	CASQDNSYGYTF
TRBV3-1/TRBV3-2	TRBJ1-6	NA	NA	TGTGCCAGCAGCCAAGATCTCGCAGGTAGTTACTATAATTCACCCCTCCACTTT	CASSQDLAGSYYNSPLHF
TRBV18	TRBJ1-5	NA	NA	TGTGCCAGCTCACCTCCGGGGGGTAGTCAGCCCCAGCATTTT	CASSPPGGSQPQHF
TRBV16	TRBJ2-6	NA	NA	TGTGCCAGCAGCCAGAGACCGTCAGGGGCTGGGGCCAACGTCCTGACTTTC	CASSQRPSGAGANVLTF
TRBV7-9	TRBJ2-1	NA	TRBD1	TGTGCCAGCAGCTCCCTCGGGACAGGGAATGAGCAGTTCTTC	CASSSLGTGNEQFF
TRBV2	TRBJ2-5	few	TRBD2	TGTGCCAGCAGTCCGCCGACTAGCGGGGGGCTCTGGGAAAGGGAGACCCAGTACTTC	CASSPPTSGGLWERETQYF
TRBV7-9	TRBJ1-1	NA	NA	TGTGCCAGCAGCTTAGAAATTGGCCGACATTCAGCTTTCTTT	CASSLEIGRHSAFF
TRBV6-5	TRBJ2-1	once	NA	TGTGCCAGCAGTAACCCCGGGAGATTCAATGAGCAGTTCTTC	CASSNPGRFNEQFF
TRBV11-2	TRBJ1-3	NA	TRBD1	TGTGCCAGCAGCTTAACAAGGGGGCAAGGAAACACCATATATTTT	CASSLTRGQGNTIYF
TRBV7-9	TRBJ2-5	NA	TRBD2	TGTGCCAGCAGCTCTAGACTAGCGGGAGGTGAGACCCAGTACTTC	CASSSRLAGGETQYF
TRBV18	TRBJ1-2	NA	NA	TGTGCCAGCTCACGGACGACCCAGGGCGGGGGGCGCGGTATGTTGAGCTATGGCTACACCTTC	CASSRTTQGGGRGMLSYGYTF
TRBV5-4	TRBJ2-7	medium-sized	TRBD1	TGTGCCAGCAGCAGAGTAGGGGGCGACGAGCAGTACTTC	CASSRVGGDEQYF
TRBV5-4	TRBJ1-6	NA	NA	TGTGCCAGCAGCTCGAGAGACACAAATTCACCCCTCCACTTT	CASSSRDTNSPLHF
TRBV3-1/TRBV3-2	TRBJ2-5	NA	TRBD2	TGTGCCAGCAGCCAAGATACTAGCGGGATCAGAAAAGAGACCCAGTACTTC	CASSQDTSGIRKETQYF
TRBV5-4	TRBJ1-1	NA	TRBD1	TGTGCCAGCAGCCCGGCAGGGGGCAGGGCTGAAGCTTTCTTT	CASSPAGGRAEAFF
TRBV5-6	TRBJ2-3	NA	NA	TGTGCCAGCAGCCCATCCACAGATACGCAGTATTTT	CASSPSTDTQYF
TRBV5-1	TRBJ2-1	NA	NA	TGCGCCAGCAGCTTGCGACGATCGGGGGAGAATTCGTATGAGCAGTTCTTC	CASSLRRSGENSYEQFF
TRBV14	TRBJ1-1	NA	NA	TGTGCCAGCAGCCGCGGGCTATCGAACACTGAAGCTTTCTTT	CASSRGLSNTEAFF
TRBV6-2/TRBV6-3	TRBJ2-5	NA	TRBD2	TGTGCCAGCAGTTACTCCCCCGGGACTAGCGGGTCAGGGCCCCAGTACTTC	CASSYSPGTSGSGPQYF
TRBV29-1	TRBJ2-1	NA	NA	TGCAGCGTAGGAGAGGAGTTTTACAATGAGCAGTTCTTC	CSVGEEFYNEQFF
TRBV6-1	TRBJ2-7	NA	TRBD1	TGTGCCAGCAGTGAAGCGCGGACAGGGAGCTACGAGCAGTACTTC	CASSEARTGSYEQYF
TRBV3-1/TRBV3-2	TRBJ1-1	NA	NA	TGTGCCAGCAGCCAATCGATAGGGGCGGGGGCTTTCTTT	CASSQSIGAGAFF
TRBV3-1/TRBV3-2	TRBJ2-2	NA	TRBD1	TGTGCCAGCCTTGACAGGGGGTACACCGGGGAGCTGTTTTTT	CASLDRGYTGELFF
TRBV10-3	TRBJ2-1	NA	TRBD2	TGTGCCGACATTCGGATAGCGGGATACAATGAGCAGTTCTTC	CADIRIAGYNEQFF
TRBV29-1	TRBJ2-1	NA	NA	TGCAGCGTTGAAGATAAGCCCGGGGACAATGAGCAGTTCTTC	CSVEDKPGDNEQFF
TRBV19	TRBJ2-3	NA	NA	TGTGCCAGTAGTTCCCTGGCGGGCGGGGAGGATACGCAGTATTTT	CASSSLAGGEDTQYF
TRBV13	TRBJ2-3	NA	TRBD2	TGTGCCAGCAGCATACGCGAGCGGGATAGAGATACGCAGTATTTT	CASSIRERDRDTQYF
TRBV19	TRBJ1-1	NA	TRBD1	TGTGCCAGTAGTAGGACAGGGGTTAACACTGAAGCTTTCTTT	CASSRTGVNTEAFF
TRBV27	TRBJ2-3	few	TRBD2	TGTGCCAGCAGGCGGAGACTAGCGGGCGGGACAGATACGCAGTATTTT	CASRRRLAGGTDTQYF
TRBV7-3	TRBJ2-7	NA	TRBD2	TGTGCCAGCAGCCCCAGGGGGTTGGGAGCGGGAGGTTTCTACGAGCAGTACTTC	CASSPRGLGAGGFYEQYF
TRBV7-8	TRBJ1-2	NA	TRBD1	TGTGCCAGCAGCTTAGTGGGGGGGCACAGGGGGCCGGGCGGCTACACCTTC	CASSLVGGHRGPGGYTF
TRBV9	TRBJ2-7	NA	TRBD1	TGTGCCAGCAGCTGGGGACAGGGGGTCAGTAACGAGCAGTACTTC	CASSWGQGVSNEQYF
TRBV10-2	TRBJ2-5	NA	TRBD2	TGCGCCAGCACTGAAAAACACCTAGCGGGAGACCAAGAGACCCAGTACTTC	CASTEKHLAGDQETQYF
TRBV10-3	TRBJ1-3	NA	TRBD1	TGTGCCATAAGGGACAGTGGAAACACCATATATTTT	CAIRDSGNTIYF
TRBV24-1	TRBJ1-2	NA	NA	TGTGCCACCAGTGACAGGAATGGCGTTTATGGCTACACCTTC	CATSDRNGVYGYTF
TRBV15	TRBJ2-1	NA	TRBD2	TGTGCCACCAGCAGAGATCGGGGACTAGCGGGGGGCAATGAGCAGTTCTTC	CATSRDRGLAGGNEQFF
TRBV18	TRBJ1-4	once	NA	TGTGCCAGCTCATCTCAGGGTAACGAAAAACTGTTTTTT	CASSSQGNEKLFF
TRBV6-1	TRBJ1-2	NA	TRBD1	TGTGCCAGCAGTGAGACAGGGTTCTATGGCTACACCTTC	CASSETGFYGYTF
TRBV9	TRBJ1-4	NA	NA	TGTGCCAGCAGCCCCCGTGGGCATGATAATGAAAAACTGTTTTTT	CASSPRGHDNEKLFF
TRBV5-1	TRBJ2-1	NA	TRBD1	TGCGCCAGCAGGCTCACAGGGGGCGCTTTCAATGAGCAGTTCTTC	CASRLTGGAFNEQFF
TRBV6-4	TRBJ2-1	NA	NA	TGTGCCAGCAGTCTTGTGCACAGGGTGGGCAATGAGCAGTTCTTC	CASSLVHRVGNEQFF
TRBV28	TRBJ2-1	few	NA	TGTGCCAGCAGTTCCCAAGGGGGGGGGACATACGAGCAGTTCTTC	CASSSQGGGTYEQFF
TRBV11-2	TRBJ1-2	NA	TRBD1	TGTGCCAGCAGCCCCGGACAGGGAAACTATGGCTACACCTTC	CASSPGQGNYGYTF
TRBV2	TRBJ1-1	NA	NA	TGTGCCAGCAGGATCAGGGATGGAAGCACTGAAGCTTTCTTT	CASRIRDGSTEAFF
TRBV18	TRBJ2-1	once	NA	TGTGCCAGCTCACCGGGGTGCTCGATGATAGGGGTACTGAACAATGAGCAGTTCTTC	CASSPGCSMIGVLNNEQFF
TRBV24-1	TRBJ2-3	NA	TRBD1	TGTGCCACCAGTCGGGACAGTGTCGATAGCACAGATACGCAGTATTTT	CATSRDSVDSTDTQYF
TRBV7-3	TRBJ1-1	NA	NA	TGTGCCAGCAGCTTAACTGAGAGTACTGAAGCTTTCTTT	CASSLTESTEAFF